A single sample is the source of the 14 T cell receptor beta chains below, sequenced in a study of blood T cell repertoires in COVID-19. Libraries were prepared by immunoSEQ multiplex PCR; TCRdb keeps only in-frame clonotypes and omits some of them. The sample contains hundreds of thousands of clones, about 85% of which appear only once. Sequenced material: peripheral blood. The receptors come from a human donor in a cohort sampled during active COVID-19.

The chain couples TRBV18 to TRBJ2-5; weak D call: TRBD2 (5 bases). The CDR3 covers 15 residues. The germline gives CDR1 KGHSH, CDR2 LQKENI. The V and J ends lost 3 bases and 6 bases respectively, with 17 bases between them. This chain's CDR3 is CASSPTIGIIQTQYF. The CDR3 coding sequence is TGTGCCAGCTCACCCACCATCGGGATAATACAGACCCAGTACTTC. Together with reference TRBV18 and TRBJ2-5, the CDR3 gives the full variable domain: NAGVMQNPRHLVRRRGQEARLRCSPMKGHSHVYWYRQLPEEGLKFMVYLQKENIIDESGMPKERFSAEFPKEGPSILRIQQVVRGDSAAYFCASSPTIGIIQTQYFGPGTRLLVL.

V is TRBV7-9 and J is TRBJ2-2; D unresolved. CDR1 SEHNR and CDR2 FQNEAQ come from the germline V gene (reference sequence). V was pared by 3 bases and J by 2 bases, with 4 bases between. The CDR3 length is 13 residues. CDR3 DNA: TGTGCCAGCAGCTTCTCCAACACCGGGGAGCTGTTTTTT. Its translation is CASSFSNTGELFF.

Only a few counts were recorded for this clone. The V call is TRBV6-2 or TRBV6-3, the J call TRBJ1-4; D ambiguous. CDR3 length equals 16 residues. CDR1 is MNHEY and CDR2 is SVGEGT in the germline V gene. The V gene lost 5 bases and the J gene lost 3 bases, with 16 bases spanning the gap. The CDR3: CASSPFAGSSNEKLFF. CDR3 sequence (DNA): TGTGCCAGCAGTCCATTCGCGGGGTCTTCTAATGAAAAACTGTTTTTT.

This clone was seen a few times. The chain joins TRBV19 to TRBJ1-1; possible D gene TRBD1, 6 bases. There are 13 residues in the CDR3. Germline CDR1 is LNHDA and CDR2 is SQIVND (reference sequence). The V gene lost 6 bases and the J gene lost 4 bases, with 12 bases spanning the gap. For the CDR3, the DNA is TGTGCCAGTAGGATACAGGGTTCCACTGAAGCTTTCTTT. It translates to CASRIQGSTEAFF. Together with reference TRBV19 and TRBJ1-1, the CDR3 gives the full variable domain: DGGITQSPKYLFRKEGQNVTLSCEQNLNHDAMYWYRQDPGQGLRLIYYSQIVNDFQKGDIAEGYSVSREKKESFPLTVTSAQKNPTAFYLCASRIQGSTEAFFGQGTRLTVV.

This clone was counted between two and nine times. This chain uses TRBV9 with TRBJ2-1; 12 nucleotides align to TRBD2. V dropped 2 bases and J dropped 6; count of bases not matched to a gene: 3. The germline gives CDR1 SGDLS, CDR2 YYNGEE. There are 15 residues in the CDR3. In DNA, the CDR3 is TGTGCCAGCAGCGTGGGACTAGCGGGTACCAATGAGCAGTTCTTC. It codes for CASSVGLAGTNEQFF.

The chain uses TRBV28 and TRBJ1-4, with 7 nucleotides matching TRBD1. CDR3 size: 16 residues. Per the germline V gene, CDR1 is MDHEN and CDR2 is SYDVKM. J gave up 4 bases and V 7 bases, and 12 bases lay outside the gene matches. The CDR3 region has the DNA TGTGCCAGCAACTTAGGGGCAGGGACAGTTAATGAAAAACTGTTTTTT. It codes for CASNLGAGTVNEKLFF.

The chain links TRBV27 to TRBJ1-2, with 7 bases matching TRBD1. The CDR3 is made up of 15 amino acids. Germline CDR1 is MNHEY and CDR2 is SMNVEV (reference sequence). The J segment lost 8 bases and the V segment lost 5 bases, leaving 14 bases of the junction unmatched. The CDR3 region is CASSPRRDSTMGYTF. In nucleotides, the CDR3 is TGTGCCAGCAGTCCCCGCCGGGACAGCACCATGGGCTACACCTTC.

This clone was seen a handful of times. The rearrangement links TRBV6-5 to TRBJ1-5; maybe TRBD1 (6 bases). This CDR3 is 15 amino acids long. Germline values: CDR1 MNHEY, CDR2 SVGAGI. Trimming removed 8 bases from V and 2 bases from J, with 16 bases in between. CDR3 sequence (DNA): TGTGCCAGCGGAAGCAGGGGTTTTGGCAATCAGCCCCAGCATTTT. It specifies CASGSRGFGNQPQHF.

V gene TRBV11-2 combines with J gene TRBJ1-2, with D hard to call. The CDR3 totals 15 residues. Germline values: CDR1 SGHAT, CDR2 FQNNGV. The V end lost 5 bases, the J end lost 0 bases, and 13 bases lay between the germline ends. Here the CDR3 DNA reads TGTGCCAGCAGCGCGTTTCCGTTAGCTAACTATGGCTACACCTTC. Translating it yields CASSAFPLANYGYTF.

The chain employs TRBV11-2 and TRBJ2-2, with 7 bases lining up with TRBD1. V lost 5 bases, J lost 7 bases, and 7 bases stayed unmatched. Germline V gives CDR1 SGHAT, CDR2 FQNNGV. This CDR3 is built from 14 residues. DNA for the CDR3: TGTGCCAGCAGCCCCCACAGGGGTAACGGGGAGCTGTTTTTT. Amino acid sequence: CASSPHRGNGELFF.

The V gene is TRBV9, the J gene TRBJ2-7, with TRBD2 matching over 9 bases. There are 15 residues in the CDR3. CDR1 and CDR2 (germline): SGDLS, YYNGEE. The junction had 6 bases not matched to a gene; V was cut back by 0 bases and J by 5 bases. The CDR3 here is CASSVEPLAGNEQYF. CDR3 DNA: TGTGCCAGCAGCGTAGAACCCCTAGCGGGAAACGAGCAGTACTTC.

CDR3 nucleotides: TGTGCCAGCAGCCAACAGGGGGTCTCTGAAGCTTTCTTT. It codes for CASSQQGVSEAFF. This sequence joins TRBV4-2 and TRBJ1-1; 7 nucleotides line up with TRBD1. Trimming cost V 2 bases and J 6 bases; bases outside gene matches: 3. Per germline, CDR1 LGHNA and CDR2 YNFKEQ. This CDR3 is 13 amino acids long.

The CDR3 DNA reads TGTGCCAGCAGCCAAGAACGCCTAGCGGGCTTCCAAGAGACCCAGTACTTC. It yields the protein CASSQERLAGFQETQYF. The chain employs TRBV3-1 (or the pseudogene TRBV3-2) and TRBJ2-5; TRBD2 aligns across 8 bases. This CDR3 is 17 amino acids long. From germline, CDR1 is LGHDT and CDR2 YNNKEL (reference sequence). With 0 bases clipped from V and 1 base from J, the junction kept 7 bases outside the gene matches.

The chain is built from TRBV10-3 and TRBJ2-7; D might be TRBD2 (6 bases). CDR1 and CDR2 from the germline V gene are ENHRY and SYGVKD. The ends were cut back, 10 bases at V and 3 bases at J, with 16 bases in the middle. This CDR3 is built from 13 residues. CDR3 region: CASGKTSNYEQYF. Here the CDR3 DNA reads TGTGCCAGCGGAAAAACTAGCAACTACGAGCAGTACTTC.